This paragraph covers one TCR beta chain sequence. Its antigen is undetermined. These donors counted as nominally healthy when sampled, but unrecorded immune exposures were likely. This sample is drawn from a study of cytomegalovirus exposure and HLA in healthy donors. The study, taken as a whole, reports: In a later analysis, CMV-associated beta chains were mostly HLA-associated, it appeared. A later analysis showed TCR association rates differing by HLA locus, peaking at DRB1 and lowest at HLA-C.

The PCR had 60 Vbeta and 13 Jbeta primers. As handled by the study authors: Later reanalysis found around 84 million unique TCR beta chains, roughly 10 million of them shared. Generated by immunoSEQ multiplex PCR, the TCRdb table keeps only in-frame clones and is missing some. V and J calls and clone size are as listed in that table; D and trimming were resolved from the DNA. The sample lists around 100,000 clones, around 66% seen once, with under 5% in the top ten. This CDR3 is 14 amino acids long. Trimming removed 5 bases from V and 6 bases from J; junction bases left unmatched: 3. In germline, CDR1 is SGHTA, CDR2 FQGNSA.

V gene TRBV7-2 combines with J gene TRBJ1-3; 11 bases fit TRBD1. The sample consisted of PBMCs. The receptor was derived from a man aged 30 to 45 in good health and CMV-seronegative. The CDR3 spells CASSRTGGENTIYF. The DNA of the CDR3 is TGTGCCAGCAGCCGGACAGGGGGCGAAAACACCATATATTTT.